These 7 T cell receptor beta chains share one sample of origin, sequenced in a study of monozygotic twins with cystic fibrosis. Generated by immunoSEQ multiplex PCR, the TCRdb table keeps only in-frame clones and is missing some. Among over 15,000 clones listed, around 97% were seen once. The sample comprised blood. The receptor source for this set is a woman aged 30 to 39 with cystic fibrosis.

The chain links TRBV5-6 to TRBJ1-2; D ambiguous. The CDR3 extends over 13 amino acids. V was cut by 0 bases and J by 5 bases, with 8 bases left in between. Per germline, CDR1 SGHDT and CDR2 YYEEEE. CDR3 bases: TGTGCCAGCAGCTTGGATACCGTATATGGCTACACCTTC. This encodes CASSLDTVYGYTF.

This clone was seen just once. The chain couples TRBV10-3 to TRBJ2-2, with D perhaps TRBD1 (5 bases). Germline V gene data show CDR1 as ENHRY and CDR2 as SYGVKD. The ends were cut back, 2 bases at V and 6 bases at J, with 13 bases in the middle. The CDR3 is made up of 15 amino acids. The CDR3 coding sequence is TGTGCCATCAGTGAGCCTACAGACAGCCCCGGGGAGCTGTTTTTT. Protein product: CAISEPTDSPGELFF.

The V gene is TRBV4-2, the J gene TRBJ2-5; D possibly corresponds to TRBD1 (6 bases). The CDR3 contains 15 residues. V gave up 0 bases and J gave up 1 base, with 9 bases separating them. Germline V lookup: CDR1 LGHNA, CDR2 YNFKEQ. The CDR3 nucleotides read TGTGCCAGCAGCCAAGAAGCGGACAGCCAAGAGACCCAGTACTTC. It encodes CASSQEADSQETQYF.

This rearrangement joins TRBV9 to TRBJ2-3; 8 bases match TRBD2. Germline lookup yields CDR1 SGDLS and CDR2 YYNGEE. The trim removed 0 bases at V and 3 bases at J, leaving 9 bases unmatched. The CDR3 is 17 residues long. CDR3 loop: CASSVGVGRGETDTQYF. The CDR3 DNA reads TGTGCCAGCAGCGTAGGGGTAGGGCGGGGGGAAACAGATACGCAGTATTTT.

The genes are TRBV5-1 and TRBJ2-1, with 9 bases that match TRBD2. V lost 4 bases and J lost 5; bases outside the gene matches: 7. Germline CDR1 reads SGHRS; CDR2 reads YFSETQ. The CDR3 totals 15 residues. The CDR3 here is CASSRILAGDNEQFF. In DNA, the CDR3 is TGCGCCAGCAGCCGCATATTAGCGGGAGACAATGAGCAGTTCTTC.

The V and J genes are TRBV7-6 and TRBJ1-4, with no clear D. The CDR3 is made up of 13 amino acids. Deletions cut 0 bases from V and 7 bases from J, with 6 bases between. Germline lookup yields CDR1 SGHVS and CDR2 FNYEAQ. The CDR3 here is CASSLALSEKLFF. The DNA for the CDR3 is TGTGCCAGCAGCTTAGCGTTGAGTGAAAAACTGTTTTTT.

This chain joins TRBV4-3 and TRBJ2-2; the D gene is possibly TRBD2 (6 bases). The ends were cut back, 0 bases at V and 7 bases at J, with 12 bases in the middle. The CDR3 spans 15 residues. Looked up from germline, CDR1 is LGHNA and CDR2 is YSLEER. This CDR3 reads CASSQDWQGGGELFF. CDR3 in DNA: TGCGCCAGCAGCCAAGATTGGCAGGGAGGCGGGGAGCTGTTTTTT.